The clone carrying this T cell receptor beta chain was seen a few times. Its target is unknown. This sample is drawn from a study of beta chain features in type 1 diabetes. Whole-study results and caveats: Researchers report that Type 1 diabetes patients had moderately but significantly shorter TCRB CDR3s across all four CD4+ subsets.

Germline values: CDR1 SGHRS, CDR2 YFSETQ. CDR3 size: 13 residues. V was cut by 2 bases and J by 7 bases, with 13 bases left in between. Every isolated RNA sample was fully reverse transcribed, so sequencing captured expressed TCRB transcripts. Clones were read by immunoSEQ multiplex PCR, and TCRdb kept only the in-frame ones, dropping some. The repertoire holds about 340,000 clones, with roughly 8.8% as singletons. Sequencing was performed on central memory CD4+ T cells from blood. This receptor was obtained from a man between 25 and 39 years old with type 1 diabetes. The chain recombines TRBV5-1 with TRBJ2-7; D unresolved. CDR3 residues: CASSFGMGGEQYF. CDR3 sequence (DNA): TGCGCCAGCAGCTTTGGCATGGGTGGGGAGCAGTACTTC.